Presented here are 22 T cell receptor beta chains from one specimen sequenced in a study of blood T cell repertoires in COVID-19. Repertoires were generated with immunoSEQ multiplex PCR, while TCRdb's copy carries only in-frame clones and drops some. The data hold fewer than 350,000 clones, with 80% to 90% observed a single time. The sequenced sample was PBMCs or T cells enriched from blood (not recorded which). The origin of the receptors is a man aged 25 to 40 who had recovered from COVID-19.

The gene calls are TRBV11-3 and TRBJ1-5; D perhaps matches TRBD1 (6 bases). The CDR3 loop spans 18 amino acids. The germline V and J ends were trimmed by 3 bases and 4 bases, with 22 bases remaining between them. The germline V gene has CDR1 SGHNT and CDR2 YENEEA. CDR3 nucleotide sequence: TGTGCCAGCAGCTTGTGGGGACATAATATCTCGGGGAATCAGCCCCAGCATTTT. Protein product: CASSLWGHNISGNQPQHF.

V gene TRBV4-1 combines with J gene TRBJ2-3, with D tentatively TRBD2 (6 bases). The germline gives CDR1 MGHRA, CDR2 YSYEKL. The CDR3 runs to 14 residues. The germline V and J ends were trimmed by 3 bases and 4 bases, with 11 bases remaining between them. DNA of the CDR3: TGCGCCAGCAGCCAGCGGGACTTCCCAGATACGCAGTATTTT. It encodes CASSQRDFPDTQYF.

V usage is TRBV5-1 and J usage is TRBJ1-4; no firm D call. Trimming shortened V by 1 base and J by 6 bases, and 7 bases separated the two germline ends. CDR1 is SGHRS and CDR2 is YFSETQ in the germline V gene. The CDR3 has 13 residues. The DNA for the CDR3 is TGCGCCAGCAGCTTGTCCGAGGATGAAAAACTGTTTTTT. Its translation: CASSLSEDEKLFF.

On this clone: The same CDR3 is also encoded by other DNA sequences in this sample. The chain carries TRBV5-1 and TRBJ1-2; 11 bases agree with TRBD1. There are 15 residues in the CDR3. With V trimmed by 4 bases and J by 1 base, 3 bases remained unmatched. Germline V gene sequence: CDR1 SGHRS, CDR2 YFSETQ. The CDR3 loop reads CASSLGTGGNYGYTF. CDR3 DNA sequence: TGCGCCAGCAGCCTCGGGACAGGGGGTAACTATGGCTACACCTTC.

This clone was picked up one time. The chain combines TRBV6-1 with TRBJ2-7; D is perhaps TRBD1 (6 bases). There are 16 residues in the CDR3. The germline gives CDR1 MNHNS, CDR2 SASEGT. V was cut by 0 bases and J by 5 bases, with 17 bases left in between. CDR3 amino acids: CASSEARTDGWDEQYF. Written as DNA, the CDR3 is TGTGCCAGCAGTGAAGCTCGGACAGACGGTTGGGACGAGCAGTACTTC.

This clone was found once. The J gene is TRBJ2-5, the V gene TRBV27; 9 nucleotides line up with TRBD2. CDR3 length: 15 amino acids. Germline V lookup: CDR1 MNHEY, CDR2 SMNVEV (reference sequence). Trimming cost V 6 bases and J 5 bases; bases outside gene matches: 10. As DNA, the CDR3 is TGTGCCAGCAGCCCCTCGGGACTAGCAAGGGAGACCCAGTACTTC. Its protein product is CASSPSGLARETQYF.

In DNA, the CDR3 is TGTGCCAGCAGTTATGTCGGGGAGACCCAGTACTTC. It codes for CASSYVGETQYF. The rearrangement links TRBV6-2 or TRBV6-3 to TRBJ2-5, with D unclear. CDR3 length equals 12 residues. Deletions cut 3 bases from V and 5 bases from J, with 7 bases between. The V gene's germline CDR1 is MNHEY and CDR2 SVGEGT.

The chain carries TRBV6-5 and TRBJ2-7, with D possibly TRBD1 on 5 matching bases. Germline lookup yields CDR1 MNHEY and CDR2 SVGAGI. The CDR3 is 12 residues long. Trimming took 6 bases from V and 0 from J, leaving 6 bases between them. CDR3 amino acids: CASSDSSYEQYF. CDR3 DNA: TGTGCCAGCAGCGACAGCTCCTACGAGCAGTACTTC.

The V gene is TRBV5-1, the J gene TRBJ2-7, with D unresolved. Germline assignment: CDR1 SGHRS and CDR2 YFSETQ. CDR3 size: 14 residues. The V and J ends lost 5 bases and 0 bases respectively, with 12 bases between them. The DNA of the CDR3 is TGCGCCAGCAGGACACAAGTCAGCTCCTACGAGCAGTACTTC. This codes for CASRTQVSSYEQYF.

The CDR3 DNA reads as TGTGCCAGCAGTTACTCAGGGACAGTAATCAATCAGCCCCAGCATTTT. Translating it yields CASSYSGTVINQPQHF. The J gene is TRBJ1-5, the V gene TRBV6-2 or TRBV6-3, with 7 positions matching TRBD1. J gave up 3 bases and V 0 bases, and 5 bases lay outside the gene matches. Germline-derived CDR1 and CDR2 are MNHEY and SVGEGT. The CDR3 length is 16 residues.

The V call is TRBV3-1 (or the pseudogene TRBV3-2), the J call TRBJ2-1; D is uncertain. The germline V gene encodes CDR1 LGHDT and CDR2 YNNKEL (reference sequence). V was trimmed by 0 bases and J by 4 bases, leaving 4 bases between them. The CDR3 has 13 amino acids. The DNA for the CDR3 is TGTGCCAGCAGCCAAGATCGGTACAATGAGCAGTTCTTC. The encoded protein is CASSQDRYNEQFF.

The chain couples TRBV7-8 to TRBJ1-1; unclear D gene. The CDR3 consists of 12 residues. V shed 5 bases and J shed 7 bases, with 11 bases lying between them. The germline V gene encodes CDR1 SGHVS and CDR2 FQNEAQ. The CDR3 DNA reads as TGTGCCAGCAGCCTCCTGCGGCTTGAAGCTTTCTTT. Protein product: CASSLLRLEAFF. The complete variable domain, with remaining parts taken from reference TRBV7-8 and TRBJ1-1, reads GAGVSQSPRYKVAKRGQDVALRCDPISGHVSLFWYQQALGQGPEFLTYFQNEAQLDKSGLPSDRFFAERPEGSVSTLKIQRTQQEDSAVYLCASSLLRLEAFFGQGTRLTVV.

Comment on this clone: Other DNA sequences of this sample code for an identical CDR3. This chain links TRBV30 with TRBJ2-2; D possibly corresponds to TRBD2 (5 bases). V gave up 3 bases and J gave up 7 bases, with 6 bases separating them. Germline assignment: CDR1 GTSNPN and CDR2 SVGIG (reference sequence). The CDR3 contains 11 residues. CDR3: CAWRLVGELFF. In DNA, the CDR3 is TGTGCCTGGAGACTAGTCGGGGAGCTGTTTTTT.

The rearrangement joins TRBV5-1 to TRBJ1-2; the match to TRBD1 covers 9 bases. V lost 4 bases to trimming and J lost 4 bases; unmatched junction nucleotides: 8. The CDR3 spans 15 residues. CDR1 and CDR2 (germline): SGHRS, YFSETQ. The CDR3 reads CASSGGQGEGYGYTF. The CDR3 coding sequence is TGCGCCAGCAGCGGGGGACAGGGTGAGGGCTATGGCTACACCTTC.

In DNA, the CDR3 is TGTGCCAGCAGCTTAATGAAACAGGATACTGAAGCTTTCTTT. Translating it yields CASSLMKQDTEAFF. The chain employs TRBV7-9 and TRBJ1-1; D is perhaps TRBD1 (5 bases). CDR1 SEHNR and CDR2 FQNEAQ come from the germline V gene (reference sequence). Trimming removed 2 bases at V and 5 bases at J, with 12 bases between. The CDR3 totals 14 residues.

This chain connects TRBV4-1 to TRBJ1-3; no definite D call. This CDR3 has 15 amino acids. Germline V gives CDR1 MGHRA, CDR2 YSYEKL. The V and J ends lost 1 base and 0 bases respectively, with 7 bases between them. Written as DNA, the CDR3 is TGCGCCAGCAGCCAAGTCTTCGTCTCTGGAAACACCATATATTTT. It encodes CASSQVFVSGNTIYF.

V is TRBV30 and J is TRBJ2-5; D perhaps matches TRBD2 (5 bases). Germline CDR1 is GTSNPN and CDR2 is SVGIG (reference sequence). The CDR3 spans 16 residues. V dropped 2 bases and J dropped 2 bases, with 18 bases sitting between them. The CDR3 loop is CAWSRGLAPSQETQYF. As DNA, the CDR3 is TGTGCCTGGAGTAGAGGGCTGGCACCTTCTCAAGAGACCCAGTACTTC. Drawing the rest from reference TRBV30 and TRBJ2-5, the complete variable domain is SQTIHQWPATLVQPVGSPLSLECTVEGTSNPNLYWYRQAAGRGLQLLFYSVGIGQISSEVPQNLSASRPQDRQFILSSKKLLLSDSGFYLCAWSRGLAPSQETQYFGPGTRLLVL.

This chain connects TRBV5-1 to TRBJ2-7; 9 bases line up with TRBD2. Germline lookup yields CDR1 SGHRS and CDR2 YFSETQ. The V and J ends lost 1 base and 2 bases, in that order; junction bases with no gene match: 7. This CDR3 contains 16 residues. The chain's CDR3 is CASSLQAGGLPYEQYF. CDR3 nucleotides: TGCGCCAGCAGCTTGCAAGCGGGGGGCCTCCCCTACGAGCAGTACTTC.

This chain links TRBV9 with TRBJ2-1; tentatively, D is TRBD2 (6 bases). Germline CDR1 SGDLS, CDR2 YYNGEE. The CDR3 runs to 16 residues. Deletions cut 0 bases from V and 0 bases from J, with 10 bases between. For the CDR3, the DNA is TGTGCCAGCAGCGTAGCGCGGGAAAGCTCCTACAATGAGCAGTTCTTC. Residues: CASSVARESSYNEQFF.

The chain recombines TRBV9 with TRBJ1-6, with D perhaps matching TRBD1 (6 bases). V shed 3 bases and J shed 7 bases, with 11 bases lying between them. There are 14 residues in the CDR3. Germline V gives CDR1 SGDLS, CDR2 YYNGEE. This CDR3 reads CASSEQGRNSPLHF. CDR3 nucleotides: TGTGCCAGCAGCGAACAGGGTAGGAATTCACCCCTCCACTTT.

The chain is built from TRBV9 and TRBJ1-2, with D maybe TRBD1 (5 bases). Germline CDR1 reads SGDLS; CDR2 reads YYNGEE. Trimming removed 3 bases from V and 5 bases from J, with 8 bases in between. This CDR3 comprises 12 residues. CDR3 protein: CASSDQGYGYTF. The CDR3 DNA follows: TGTGCCAGCAGCGATCAGGGATATGGCTACACCTTC.

This clone occurred once. The chain carries TRBV12-3 or TRBV12-4 and TRBJ1-2; D perhaps matches TRBD1 (6 bases). Trimming removed 3 bases at V and 4 bases at J, with 9 bases between. CDR3 length: 13 amino acids. The CDR3 bases are TGTGCCAGCAGTTTCCAGGGGCTCTATGGCTACACCTTC. Translating it yields CASSFQGLYGYTF.